This T cell receptor beta chain came from a study of blood T cell repertoires in COVID-19. Study context: Spain, Italy and the United States supplied samples that represented acute and convalescent COVID-19. The analysed material was cDNA or gDNA that came from T cells, B-cell-depleted T cells, or PBMCs.

The CDR3 totals 15 residues. Trimming took 0 bases from V and 4 from J; bases not matched to a gene: 5. The germline gives CDR1 KGHSH, CDR2 LQKENI. Sequenced by immunoSEQ multiplex PCR; TCRdb stores in-frame clones only, minus some. Seen here are 85,000 to 100,000 clones, roughly 84% observed once, and the top ten hold under 15%. Sequencing was carried out using peripheral blood. The rearrangement uses TRBV18 and TRBJ1-1; 7 bases match TRBD1. The receptor's source is a woman in her fifties or sixties in a cohort sampled during active or convalescent COVID-19. The CDR3 nucleotides are TGTGCCAGCTCACCACCGCCAGGGGGACTCACTGAAGCTTTCTTT. Its protein is CASSPPPGGLTEAFF. Full variable domain (outside the CDR3, taken from reference TRBV18 and TRBJ1-1): NAGVMQNPRHLVRRRGQEARLRCSPMKGHSHVYWYRQLPEEGLKFMVYLQKENIIDESGMPKERFSAEFPKEGPSILRIQQVVRGDSAAYFCASSPPPGGLTEAFFGQGTRLTVV.